The 24 T cell receptor beta chains given below trace back to one sample, sequenced in a study of PD-1 blockade in classical Hodgkin lymphoma (dated by TCRdb to the early 2020s). The time point label on this specimen signifies: cycle 2 day 1 (C2D1) of nivolumab. All trial patients had relapsed after autologous stem cell transplantation, with cohorts A, B and C differing in prior brentuximab vedotin exposure. The receptor library was made with the immunoSEQ multiplex PCR assay. TCRdb limited this immuneACCESS table to in-frame rearrangements with V and J called. A share of clones is missing; checked studies link under half to unresolved V genes, and the rest is unexplained. The sample data list roughly 20,000 clones, and 80% to 90% of these were observed just once. The ten biggest clones cover 13% of the sample. The starting material was peripheral blood mononuclear cells (PBMCs), obtained before the second cycle of nivolumab. The receptors were sampled from a human donor with classical Hodgkin lymphoma.

The chain joins TRBV2 to TRBJ2-7, with 9 bases aligning to TRBD2. CDR1 is SNHLY and CDR2 is FYNNEI in the germline V gene. The CDR3 sequence is 13 residues long. Trimming at V came to 7 bases and at J to 3 bases, leaving 4 bases not matched to a gene. The CDR3 bases are TGTGCCAGCACGGGACTAGCCTTCTACGAGCAGTACTTC. It is translated as CASTGLAFYEQYF.

V and J are TRBV9 and TRBJ2-5; TRBD1 is a possible D gene (6 bases). The CDR3 extends over 15 amino acids. Per germline, CDR1 SGDLS and CDR2 YYNGEE. The V and J ends lost 1 base and 0 bases respectively, with 10 bases between them. CDR3 bases: TGTGCCAGCAGCGTAATGGACAGTCACCAAGAGACCCAGTACTTC. It encodes CASSVMDSHQETQYF. Full variable domain (missing parts from reference TRBV9 and TRBJ2-5): DSGVTQTPKHLITATGQRVTLRCSPRSGDLSVYWYQQSLDQGLQFLIQYYNGEERAKGNILERFSAQQFPDLHSELNLSSLELGDSALYFCASSVMDSHQETQYFGPGTRLLVL.

Only one count was recorded for this clone. The J gene is TRBJ1-1, the V gene TRBV19, with no clear D. Per germline, CDR1 LNHDA and CDR2 SQIVND (reference sequence). This CDR3 spans 11 amino acids. V gave up 4 bases and J gave up 7 bases, with 7 bases separating them. The CDR3: CASSRGGEAFF. The CDR3 nucleotides read TGTGCCAGTAGTAGGGGTGGTGAAGCTTTCTTT.

This sequence joins TRBV7-3 and TRBJ2-1; possibly TRBD2 for D (7 bases). With 3 bases removed from V and 8 bases from J, the gap between germline ends came to 14 bases. The CDR3 is 14 amino acids. CDR1 is SGHTA, CDR2 FQGTGA, per germline. The CDR3 is CASSLVGGPDEQFF. The DNA for the CDR3 is TGTGCCAGCAGCTTGGTGGGGGGGCCCGATGAGCAGTTCTTC. Variable domain in full (rest from reference TRBV7-3 and TRBJ2-1): GAGVSQTPSNKVTEKGKYVELRCDPISGHTALYWYRQSLGQGPEFLIYFQGTGAADDSGLPNDRFFAVRPEGSVSTLKIQRTERGDSAVYLCASSLVGGPDEQFFGPGTRLTVL.

The chain is built from TRBV5-1 and TRBJ2-1, with a possible D match to TRBD2 (5 bases). Germline V gives CDR1 SGHRS, CDR2 YFSETQ. The CDR3 contains 13 residues. The V and J ends lost 0 bases and 9 bases respectively, with 10 bases between them. The CDR3 loop reads CASSLDGKTEQFF. For the CDR3, the DNA is TGCGCCAGCAGCTTGGACGGGAAGACTGAGCAGTTCTTC. The variable domain in full, with the rest retrieved from reference TRBV5-1 and TRBJ2-1, is KAGVTQTPRYLIKTRGQQVTLSCSPISGHRSVSWYQQTPGQGLQFLFEYFSETQRNKGNFPGRFSGRQFSNSRSEMNVSTLELGDSALYLCASSLDGKTEQFFGPGTRLTVL.

The rearrangement links TRBV7-9 to TRBJ2-2; D call uncertain. V lost 2 bases, J lost 5 bases, and 9 bases lay in between. The germline V gene has CDR1 SEHNR and CDR2 FQNEAQ (reference sequence). This CDR3 is 14 amino acids long. CDR3 sequence: CASSLSVGTGELFF. CDR3 DNA: TGTGCCAGCAGCTTATCAGTGGGTACCGGGGAGCTGTTTTTT.

Here the CDR3 reads CASSYGTPASPIYF. The DNA for the CDR3 is TGTGCCAGCAGCTACGGGACACCCGCCAGCCCCATATATTTT. This sequence joins TRBV6-5 and TRBJ1-3, with D possibly being TRBD1 (6 bases). The V end was cut by 6 bases, the J end by 11 bases, with 20 bases between. CDR3 length equals 14 residues. The V gene's germline CDR1 is MNHEY and CDR2 SVGAGI.

This clone has just a few counts. This rearrangement joins TRBV6-5 to TRBJ2-7; 7 positions agree with TRBD1. V was pared by 4 bases and J by 6 bases, with 12 bases of the junction left unmatched. The CDR3 runs 15 residues. CDR1 and CDR2 (germline): MNHEY, SVGAGI. As DNA, the CDR3 is TGTGCCAGCAGTTCCTACAGGGGAATTCGGTCCGAGCAGTACTTC. Translating gives CASSSYRGIRSEQYF.

The chain joins TRBV5-1 to TRBJ1-2, with D unresolved. Trimming removed 4 bases at V and 4 bases at J, with 14 bases between. Germline loops: CDR1 SGHRS, CDR2 YFSETQ. CDR3 length: 14 amino acids. The CDR3 reads CASSGSVTSYGYTF. In DNA, the CDR3 is TGCGCCAGCAGCGGTTCGGTCACCTCCTATGGCTACACCTTC.

This clone was counted once. The chain employs TRBV7-3 and TRBJ2-2; 7 nucleotides agree with TRBD2. CDR3 length: 16 residues. V was pared by 4 bases and J by 3 bases, with 8 bases of the junction left unmatched. Germline loops: CDR1 SGHTA, CDR2 FQGTGA. CDR3 nucleotide sequence: TGTGCCAGCAGCTCCCGCCCTAGCGGATACACCGGGGAGCTGTTTTTT. Its translation: CASSSRPSGYTGELFF.

J is TRBJ2-7 and V is TRBV5-1; either TRBD1 or TRBD2 may fit D (5 bases each). With 4 bases removed from V and 3 bases from J, the gap between germline ends came to 14 bases. The CDR3 length is 14 residues. Germline V gene sequence: CDR1 SGHRS, CDR2 YFSETQ. CDR3 DNA: TGCGCCAGCAGCACAGCCGGGACCCGCTACGAGCAGTACTTC. It codes for CASSTAGTRYEQYF.

This clone was recorded only once. The chain uses TRBV6-6 and TRBJ1-1; TRBD1 matches 10 bases. CDR3 length equals 14 residues. The trim removed 7 bases at V and 5 bases at J, leaving 7 bases unmatched. CDR1 is MNHNY, CDR2 SVGAGI, per germline (reference sequence). DNA for the CDR3: TGTGCCAGCACCCAGACAGGGGGCTTTACTGAAGCTTTCTTT. Its protein is CASTQTGGFTEAFF.

Notes on this clone: This sample includes further DNA sequences coding for the same CDR3. The chain employs TRBV5-1 and TRBJ1-4; no definite D call. The V gene lost 4 bases and the J gene lost 4 bases, with 11 bases spanning the gap. The germline gives CDR1 SGHRS, CDR2 YFSETQ. CDR3 length: 14 amino acids. CDR3 amino acids: CASSVGGGNEKLFF. In nucleotides, the CDR3 is TGCGCCAGCAGCGTAGGCGGAGGTAATGAAAAACTGTTTTTT.

This clone was observed once. The chain uses TRBV19 and TRBJ1-2, with 9 bases matching TRBD1. Germline CDR1 LNHDA, CDR2 SQIVND (reference sequence). V trimming: 1 base; J trimming: 4 bases; junction bases outside the gene matches: 1. The CDR3 has 14 amino acids. In DNA form, the CDR3 reads TGTGCCAGTAGTATAGGGGACAGGGCCTATGGCTACACCTTC. It encodes CASSIGDRAYGYTF.

The chain links TRBV5-1 to TRBJ1-5; TRBD1 is a possible D gene (5 bases). The V gene lost 6 bases and the J gene lost 0 bases, with 13 bases spanning the gap. This CDR3 contains 15 residues. Germline V gene data show CDR1 as SGHRS and CDR2 as YFSETQ. This CDR3 is CASKPDTDSNQPQHF. For the CDR3, the DNA is TGCGCCAGCAAACCGGACACGGATAGCAATCAGCCCCAGCATTTT.

CDR3 amino acids: CASSLSGWGDTQYF. CDR3 nucleotides: TGTGCCAGCAGCTTATCCGGGTGGGGAGATACGCAGTATTTT. The chain combines TRBV7-2 with TRBJ2-3; D uncertain. This CDR3 region has 14 residues. V was trimmed by 2 bases and J by 5 bases, leaving 11 bases between them. Germline CDR1 is SGHTA and CDR2 is FQGNSA.

The gene calls are TRBV4-2 and TRBJ2-5, with 11 positions matching TRBD2. Germline loops: CDR1 LGHNA, CDR2 YNFKEQ. Germline trimming cut 5 bases from V and 5 bases from J; bases unmatched to any gene: 7. The CDR3 has 15 residues. This CDR3 reads CASSFSGGARETQYF. The CDR3 bases are TGTGCCAGCAGCTTTAGCGGGGGGGCCCGTGAGACCCAGTACTTC.

The genes are TRBV6-5 and TRBJ1-4; no definite D call. The CDR3 contains 15 residues. Deletions cut 4 bases from V and 1 base from J, with 10 bases between. Germline V gives CDR1 MNHEY, CDR2 SVGAGI. The CDR3 DNA reads TGTGCCAGCAGTTCTACGGGAGGAACTAATGAAAAACTGTTTTTT. Protein: CASSSTGGTNEKLFF.

The V gene is TRBV5-1, the J gene TRBJ2-2; D tentatively fits TRBD1 or TRBD2 (6 bases each). V was clipped by 1 base and J by 1 base, with 11 bases between them. Germline V gene lookup returns CDR1 SGHRS and CDR2 YFSETQ. CDR3 length: 16 residues. The CDR3 DNA is TGCGCCAGCAGCTTGACCGGGGGACAGAACACCGGGGAGCTGTTTTTT. It translates to CASSLTGGQNTGELFF.

The rearrangement links TRBV5-1 to TRBJ1-4; 12 nucleotides line up with TRBD1. Germline trimming cut 4 bases from V and 5 bases from J; bases unmatched to any gene: 6. The CDR3 extends over 16 amino acids. Germline values: CDR1 SGHRS, CDR2 YFSETQ. This CDR3 reads CASSRGQGAFNEKLFF. As DNA, the CDR3 is TGCGCCAGCAGCCGGGGACAGGGGGCGTTCAATGAAAAACTGTTTTTT.

The genes are TRBV5-6 and TRBJ1-4; 12 bases fit TRBD1. The CDR3 extends over 16 amino acids. V lost 4 bases to trimming and J lost 5 bases; unmatched junction nucleotides: 6. Germline-derived CDR1 and CDR2 are SGHDT and YYEEEE. DNA for the CDR3: TGTGCCAGCAGCACGGGGACAGGGGGCATCAATGAAAAACTGTTTTTT. Translation gives CASSTGTGGINEKLFF.

This clone appeared a few times. J is TRBJ1-1 and V is TRBV6-6, with a tentative D call TRBD1 (5 bases). Germline V gene lookup returns CDR1 MNHNY and CDR2 SVGAGI (reference sequence). The CDR3 has 16 residues. Trimming shortened V by 2 bases and J by 6 bases, and 19 bases separated the two germline ends. In DNA, the CDR3 is TGTGCCAGCAGTTACGGGCCCGCCGGGGGGAGATCTGAAGCTTTCTTT. As protein: CASSYGPAGGRSEAFF.

The chain carries TRBV27 and TRBJ1-1; 7 nucleotides agree with TRBD1. The CDR3 extends over 16 amino acids. The ends lost 6 bases at V and 1 base at J; junction bases unmatched: 11. Germline CDR1 is MNHEY and CDR2 is SMNVEV (reference sequence). In nucleotides, the CDR3 is TGTGCCAGCAGATCGGGGCTACAGGGGCCGAACACTGAAGCTTTCTTT. Protein product: CASRSGLQGPNTEAFF.

The rearrangement joins TRBV27 to TRBJ1-4, with TRBD1 matching over 9 bases. The germline V gene encodes CDR1 MNHEY and CDR2 SMNVEV (reference sequence). The CDR3 extends over 14 amino acids. The V gene end was trimmed by 5 bases and the J gene end by 8 bases; junction bases not matched to a gene: 6. CDR3: CASSVQGAGEKLFF. CDR3 coding DNA: TGTGCCAGCAGTGTACAGGGGGCTGGGGAAAAACTGTTTTTT.